Below, 14 T cell receptor beta chains from the same sample are listed, as sequenced in a study of blood T cell repertoires in COVID-19 (dated by TCRdb to 2020 to 2022). Libraries came from the immunoSEQ multiplex PCR assay. As stored in TCRdb, this immuneACCESS dataset retains in-frame rearrangements with V and J assigned. A fraction of the clones does not appear; measured against another copy, unresolved V genes explain less than half of the discrepancy, and the remainder lacks a known reason. The sample table records 60,000 to 65,000 clones; around 80% of these occur just once. The ten largest clones add up to 11% to 15% of the sample. Sequencing input: peripheral blood. The receptor source for this set is a man aged 60-69 years with COVID-19, enrolled during active disease.

This rearrangement joins TRBV2 to TRBJ1-1; D call uncertain. CDR1 and CDR2 (germline): SNHLY, FYNNEI. V shed 3 bases and J shed 1 base, with 6 bases lying between them. The CDR3 length is 13 residues. The CDR3 sequence: CASSDQSNTEAFF. DNA for the CDR3: TGTGCCAGCAGTGATCAATCGAACACTGAAGCTTTCTTT.

The chain employs TRBV6-6 and TRBJ2-7, with D possibly TRBD2 on 5 matching bases. The CDR3 is 14 amino acids. The germline V gene encodes CDR1 MNHNY and CDR2 SVGAGI (reference sequence). Trimming cost V 6 bases and J 2 bases, with 14 bases left between them. The CDR3 DNA follows: TGTGCCAGCAGCCGGAGGACGGTTCCCTACGAGCAGTACTTC. Translating gives CASSRRTVPYEQYF.

This clone turned up a few times. DNA for the CDR3: TGTGCCAGCAGCCAAGTGTCGAGCGGGAGTACAGATACGCAGTATTTT. This translates into CASSQVSSGSTDTQYF. The chain employs TRBV14 and TRBJ2-3, with TRBD2 matching over 8 bases. CDR1 is SGHDN and CDR2 is FVKESK in the germline V gene. This CDR3 has 16 amino acids. V shed 1 base and J 3 bases; nucleotides not matched to a gene: 6. The full variable domain, completed using reference TRBV14 and TRBJ2-3, is EAGVTQFPSHSVIEKGQTVTLRCDPISGHDNLYWYRRVMGKEIKFLLHFVKESKQDESGMPNNRFLAERTGGTYSTLKVQPAELEDSGVYFCASSQVSSGSTDTQYFGPGTRLTVL.

The gene calls are TRBV9 and TRBJ2-7; 8 bases map to TRBD2. Losses at the gene ends were 5 bases for V and 5 bases for J; bases not matched to a gene: 12. Germline CDR1 SGDLS, CDR2 YYNGEE. The CDR3 spans 15 residues. CDR3: CASSGAGERSHEQYF. In DNA, the CDR3 is TGTGCCAGCAGTGGAGCGGGAGAACGCTCGCACGAGCAGTACTTC.

The chain recombines TRBV6-4 with TRBJ2-1; 11 bases are a match to TRBD2. The CDR3 runs 16 residues. V shed 5 bases, J shed 5 bases, and the junction held 8 bases outside the gene matches. Germline V gene data show CDR1 as MRHNA and CDR2 as SNTAGT. The CDR3 DNA is TGTGCCAGCAGTTCGGTGGCTAGCGGGGGGAACAATGAGCAGTTCTTC. This codes for CASSSVASGGNNEQFF.

The genes are TRBV3-1 (or the pseudogene TRBV3-2) and TRBJ1-1, with 7 bases lining up with TRBD1. Per germline, CDR1 LGHDT and CDR2 YNNKEL (reference sequence). The CDR3 is 14 residues long. The J segment lost 1 base and the V segment lost 6 bases, leaving 5 bases of the junction unmatched. CDR3 sequence reads: CASSHRQGNTEAFF. The CDR3 DNA follows: TGTGCCAGCAGTCACAGACAGGGGAACACTGAAGCTTTCTTT.

The chain recombines TRBV9 with TRBJ2-7; D unclear. Germline values: CDR1 SGDLS, CDR2 YYNGEE. V lost 4 bases and J 6 bases, leaving 11 bases between the germline ends. The length of the CDR3 is 12 residues. Here the CDR3 DNA reads TGTGCCAGCAGCCCCGGCCCGGGCGAGCAGTACTTC. This encodes CASSPGPGEQYF.

The V call is TRBV4-1, the J call TRBJ2-1; 9 bases line up with TRBD2. The length of the CDR3 is 14 residues. Germline assignment: CDR1 MGHRA and CDR2 YSYEKL. V lost 1 base and J lost 15; bases outside the gene matches: 10. The CDR3 bases are TGCGCCAGCAGCCAAGGCGCGAAGCGGGAGGCCCCGTTCTTC. Amino acids: CASSQGAKREAPFF.

The chain employs TRBV7-6 and TRBJ2-7, with 10 bases fitting TRBD1. The CDR3 covers 15 residues. Germline V gene sequence: CDR1 SGHVS, CDR2 FNYEAQ. J lost 4 bases, V lost 2 bases, and 5 bases had no gene match. The CDR3 loop is CASSLSAGQGYEQYF. The CDR3 DNA reads as TGTGCCAGCAGCTTAAGTGCGGGACAGGGGTACGAGCAGTACTTC.

The rearrangement joins TRBV28 to TRBJ2-7, with D possibly being TRBD1 (6 bases). Germline lookup yields CDR1 MDHEN and CDR2 SYDVKM. V dropped 4 bases and J dropped 2 bases, with 6 bases sitting between them. The CDR3 totals 12 residues. The CDR3 DNA is TGTGCCAGCAGTTCAGGGGCCTACGAGCAGTACTTC. Protein sequence: CASSSGAYEQYF.

In this sample, this clone turned up a few times. V gene TRBV19 combines with J gene TRBJ2-6; possible D gene TRBD1, 5 bases. CDR1 and CDR2 from the germline V gene are LNHDA and SQIVND (reference sequence). V was clipped by 7 bases and J by 2 bases, with 9 bases between them. The CDR3 length is 14 residues. CDR3 nucleotide sequence: TGTGCCAGTACTCCAGGGACTGGGGCCAACGTCCTGACTTTC. Translation: CASTPGTGANVLTF. Full variable domain (missing parts from reference TRBV19 and TRBJ2-6): DGGITQSPKYLFRKEGQNVTLSCEQNLNHDAMYWYRQDPGQGLRLIYYSQIVNDFQKGDIAEGYSVSREKKESFPLTVTSAQKNPTAFYLCASTPGTGANVLTFGAGSRLTVL.

Remarks on this clone: At one end the junction does not follow the germline gene, possibly because of a read error. This chain links TRBV30 with TRBJ2-1; TRBD2 matches 9 bases. Germline V gene lookup returns CDR1 GTSNPN and CDR2 SVGIG (reference sequence). The CDR3 runs to 14 residues. CDR3 in amino acids: CAWTSGETYSEQFF. DNA for the CDR3: TGTGCCTGGACTAGCGGGGAGACCTACAGTGAGCAGTTCTTC.

The gene calls are TRBV19 and TRBJ2-2; 8 positions match TRBD2. CDR3 length: 17 residues. Germline V CDR1 and CDR2: LNHDA, SQIVND (reference sequence). Germline trimming cut 9 bases from V and 1 base from J; bases unmatched to any gene: 13. The CDR3 DNA reads TGTGCCAGAAACCCCGGGGTAGCGGGGATGAACACCGGGGAGCTGTTTTTT. Amino acid sequence: CARNPGVAGMNTGELFF.

The chain uses TRBV3-1 (or the pseudogene TRBV3-2) and TRBJ2-1; 7 bases fit TRBD2. Germline CDR1 LGHDT, CDR2 YNNKEL (reference sequence). The CDR3 is 16 residues long. V was clipped by 1 base and J by 5 bases; unmatched bases: 8. The CDR3 DNA follows: TGTGCCAGCAGCCAAGTTACTAGCGACTTCAACAATGAGCAGTTCTTC. This sequence encodes CASSQVTSDFNNEQFF.